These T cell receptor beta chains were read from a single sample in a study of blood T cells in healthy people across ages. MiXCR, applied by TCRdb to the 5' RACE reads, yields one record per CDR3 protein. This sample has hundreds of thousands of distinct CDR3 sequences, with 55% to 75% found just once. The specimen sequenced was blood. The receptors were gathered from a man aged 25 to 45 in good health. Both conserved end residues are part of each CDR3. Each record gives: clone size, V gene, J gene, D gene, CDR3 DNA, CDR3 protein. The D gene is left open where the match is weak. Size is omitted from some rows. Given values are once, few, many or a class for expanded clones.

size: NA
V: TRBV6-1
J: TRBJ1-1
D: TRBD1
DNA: TGTGCCAGCAGTGAAGCCAGGGGGCGCGTCACTGAAGCTTTCTTT
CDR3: CASSEARGRVTEAFF

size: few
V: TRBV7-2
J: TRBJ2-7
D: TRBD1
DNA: TGTGCCAGCAGCTTAGTGGGGGACAGGGCGTACGAGCAGTACTTC
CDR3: CASSLVGDRAYEQYF

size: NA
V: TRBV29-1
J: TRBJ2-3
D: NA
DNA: TGCAGCGTTGAGGGTCAGGGTCCTAGCACAGATACGCAGTATTTT
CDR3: CSVEGQGPSTDTQYF

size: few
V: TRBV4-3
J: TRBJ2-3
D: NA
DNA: TGCGCCAGCAGCCAAGAGAACAGAGACACAGATACGCAGTATTTT
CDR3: CASSQENRDTDTQYF

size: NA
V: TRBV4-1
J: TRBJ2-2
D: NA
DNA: TGCGCCAGCAGCCGGGGAACGAACACCGGGGAGCTGTTTTTT
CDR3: CASSRGTNTGELFF

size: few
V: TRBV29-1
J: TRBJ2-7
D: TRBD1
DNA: TGCAGCGTTGAAGATCGGGGACAGTCCATCTACGAGCAGTACTTC
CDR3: CSVEDRGQSIYEQYF

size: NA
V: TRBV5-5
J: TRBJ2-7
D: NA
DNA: TGTGCCACCAGCTTCGTGGGAGACGGTACCCAGTACTTC
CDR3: CATSFVGDGTQYF

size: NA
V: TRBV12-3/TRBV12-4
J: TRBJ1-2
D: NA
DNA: TGTGCCAGCAGTTTACTCCAGAAGTTCTCAGCTGGGGGCTACACCTTC
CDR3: CASSLLQKFSAGGYTF

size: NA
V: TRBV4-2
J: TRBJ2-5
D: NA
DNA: TGTGCCAGCAGCCAAGAACGAGACAGAAAAGAGACCCAGTACTTC
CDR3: CASSQERDRKETQYF

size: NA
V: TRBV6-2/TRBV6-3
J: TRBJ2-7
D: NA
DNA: TGTGCCAGCAACCGCCAGGTATCTTACGAGCAGTACTTC
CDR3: CASNRQVSYEQYF

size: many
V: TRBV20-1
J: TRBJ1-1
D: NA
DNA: TGCAGTGCTAGGGCGGGGGCTTACACTGAAGCTTTCTTT
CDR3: CSARAGAYTEAFF

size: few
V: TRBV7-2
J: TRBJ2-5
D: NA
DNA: TGTGCCAGCAGCTCACCCGGCAACCAAGAGACCCAGTACTTC
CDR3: CASSSPGNQETQYF

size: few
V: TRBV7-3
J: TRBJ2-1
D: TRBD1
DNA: TGTGCCAGCAGCTTACGACAGGGGGCGCGCGAGCAGTTCTTC
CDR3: CASSLRQGAREQFF

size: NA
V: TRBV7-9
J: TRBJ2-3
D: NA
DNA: TGTGCCAGCAGCTTAGCGGTGGGGATACTAGCTGCTACGCAGTATTTT
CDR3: CASSLAVGILAATQYF

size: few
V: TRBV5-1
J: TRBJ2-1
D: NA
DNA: TGCGCCAGCAGCCCGGATTTGGGCGCGGCGGGACATAAAAACAATGAGCAGTTCTTC
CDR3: CASSPDLGAAGHKNNEQFF

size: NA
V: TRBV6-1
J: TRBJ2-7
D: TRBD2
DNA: TGTGCCAGCAGTGAACGGCTAGCGGGGATATTTTCCTATTACGAGCAGTACTTC
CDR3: CASSERLAGIFSYYEQYF

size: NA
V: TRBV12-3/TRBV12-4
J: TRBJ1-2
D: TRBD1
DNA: TGTGCCAGCAGTCGCCGGGACAGCCCACTCTATGGCTACACCTTC
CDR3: CASSRRDSPLYGYTF

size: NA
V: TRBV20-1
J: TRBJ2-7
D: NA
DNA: TGCAGTGCTGTGGCCCCCTCTTACGAGCAGTACTTC
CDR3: CSAVAPSYEQYF

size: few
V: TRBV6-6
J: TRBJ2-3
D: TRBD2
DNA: TGTGCCACAACTAGCGGGAGGGCGGCAGATACGCAGTATTTT
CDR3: CATTSGRAADTQYF

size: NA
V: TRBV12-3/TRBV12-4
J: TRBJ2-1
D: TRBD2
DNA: TGTGCCAGCAGTTTAGAGGCAACTAGCGGGGTTAATGAGCAGTTCTTC
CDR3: CASSLEATSGVNEQFF

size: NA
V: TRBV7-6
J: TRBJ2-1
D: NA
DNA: TGTGCCAGCAGCAACCCGGGACTTGGGGACAATGAGCAGTTCTTC
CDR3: CASSNPGLGDNEQFF

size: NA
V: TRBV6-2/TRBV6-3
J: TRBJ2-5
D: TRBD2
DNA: TGTGCCAGCAGTCAAGAAGCGGGAGGGCCCCAAGAGACCCAGTACTTC
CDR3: CASSQEAGGPQETQYF